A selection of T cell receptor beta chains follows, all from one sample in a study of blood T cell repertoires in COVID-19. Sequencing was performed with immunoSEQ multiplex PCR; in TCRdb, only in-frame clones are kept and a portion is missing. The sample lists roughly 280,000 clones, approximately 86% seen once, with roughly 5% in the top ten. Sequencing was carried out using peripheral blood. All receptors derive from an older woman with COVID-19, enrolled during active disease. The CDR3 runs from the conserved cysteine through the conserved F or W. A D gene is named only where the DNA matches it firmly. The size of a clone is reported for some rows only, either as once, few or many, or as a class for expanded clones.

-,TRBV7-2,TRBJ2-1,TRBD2,TGTGCCAGCAGCTTGGGACTAGCGGGAGGGGGCGAGCAGTTCTTC,CASSLGLAGGGEQFF
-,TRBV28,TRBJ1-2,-,TGTGCCAGCAGTTCCCAGATCGGGGGTCGCGGTGGCTACACCTTC,CASSSQIGGRGGYTF
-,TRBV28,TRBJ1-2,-,TGTGCCAGCGGTCACAGGGTATATGGCTACACCTTC,CASGHRVYGYTF
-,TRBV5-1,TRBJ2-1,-,TGCGCCAGCAGCCCCGTTGCGTATTCCTACAATGAGCAGTTCTTC,CASSPVAYSYNEQFF
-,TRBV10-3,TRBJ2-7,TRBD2,TGTGCCATCCGAGCGGGAGGCCCCATTGTGGAGGAGCAGTACTTC,CAIRAGGPIVEEQYF
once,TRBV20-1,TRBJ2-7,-,TGCAGTGCTAGCGAGCGATACGAGCAGTACTTC,CSASERYEQYF
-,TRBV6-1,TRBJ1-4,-,TGTGCCAGCAGTGAAGCCCGGGGGGGGGAACTGTTTTTT,CASSEARGGELFF
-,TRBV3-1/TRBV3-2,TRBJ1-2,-,TGTGCCAGCAGCCAGAGGGATTATGGCTACACCTTC,CASSQRDYGYTF
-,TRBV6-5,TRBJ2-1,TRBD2,TGTGCCAGCAGAACGGGACTAGCGGGAGTGGATGAGCAGTTCTTC,CASRTGLAGVDEQFF
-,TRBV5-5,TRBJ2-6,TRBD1,TGTGCCAGCAGTCAGACAGGGCGCTCTGGGGCCAACGTCCTGACTTTC,CASSQTGRSGANVLTF
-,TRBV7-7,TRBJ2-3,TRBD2,TGTGCCAGCAGCCCCCGCCCTAGCGGGAGTGGCACAGATACGCAGTATTTT,CASSPRPSGSGTDTQYF
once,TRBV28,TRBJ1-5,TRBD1,TGTGCCAGCAGGCCGGGACAGGGTTCTTATCAGCCCCAGCATTTT,CASRPGQGSYQPQHF
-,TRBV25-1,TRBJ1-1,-,TGTGCCAGCAGTTACGGACAAACTGAAGCTTTCTTT,CASSYGQTEAFF
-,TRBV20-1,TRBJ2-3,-,TGCAGTGCACCCGGGTGGGATACGCAGTATTTT,CSAPGWDTQYF
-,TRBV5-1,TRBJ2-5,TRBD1,TGCGCCAGCAGCTTGGAGACAGGGGTGCAAGAGACCCAGTACTTC,CASSLETGVQETQYF
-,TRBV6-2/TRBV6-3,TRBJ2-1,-,TGTGCCAGCAGTTACTCGATCCCGGGGTCCCTCGTGGGTGAGCAGTTCTTC,CASSYSIPGSLVGEQFF
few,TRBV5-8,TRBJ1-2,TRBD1,TGTGCCAGCAGAGCCCGGACAGGAACCTTCTATGGCTACACCTTC,CASRARTGTFYGYTF
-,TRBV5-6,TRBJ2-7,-,TGTGCCAGCAGCCCCGGGACACCCTACGAGCAGTACTTC,CASSPGTPYEQYF
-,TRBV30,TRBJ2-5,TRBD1,TGTGCCTGGAGTGTAAAACCTCCTAGAAGGGGGCGGGAGACCCAGTACTTC,CAWSVKPPRRGRETQYF
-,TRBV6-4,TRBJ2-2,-,TGTGCCAGCCGGGAGACAGGGACGGGAAGGGAGCTGTTTTTT,CASRETGTGRELFF
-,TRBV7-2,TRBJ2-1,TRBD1,TGTGCCAGCAGGATACAGGGGCCCTACAATGAGCAGTTCTTC,CASRIQGPYNEQFF
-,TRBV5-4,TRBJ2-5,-,TGTGCCAGCAGCTCGGGTGTGGTCCAAGAGACCCAGTACTTC,CASSSGVVQETQYF
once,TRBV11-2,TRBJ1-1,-,TGTGCCAGCAGCTTCCCAAGCCACGCCACAGTCCCCACTGAAGCTTTCTTT,CASSFPSHATVPTEAFF
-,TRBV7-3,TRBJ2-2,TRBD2,TGTGCCAGCAGCTCAACCGGGACTACGAACACCGGGGAGCTGTTTTTT,CASSSTGTTNTGELFF
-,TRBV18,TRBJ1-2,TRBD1,TGTGCCAGCTCACCATCGGGACAGGGGAACTATGGCTACACCTTC,CASSPSGQGNYGYTF
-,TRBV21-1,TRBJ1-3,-,TGTGCCAGCAGCAAAGGGTCCCGGGGTGGAGGCTCTGGAAACACCATATATTTT,CASSKGSRGGGSGNTIYF
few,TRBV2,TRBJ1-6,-,TGTGCCAGCAGTATAGGACAGCCGGATTCACCCCTCCACTTT,CASSIGQPDSPLHF
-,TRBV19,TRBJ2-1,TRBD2,TGTGCCAGTGGGACTAGCGGGGCCTACAATGAGCAGTTCTTC,CASGTSGAYNEQFF
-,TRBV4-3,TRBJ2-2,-,TGCGCCAGCAGTAGGGAGGGGGTAAACACCGGGGAGCTGTTTTTT,CASSREGVNTGELFF